This is a list of T cell receptor beta chains from one sample in a study of T-cell memory formation after mild COVID-19. TCRdb processed the 5' RACE reads anew with MiXCR; each CDR3 protein has one entry. The profile shows roughly 410,000 distinct CDR3 sequences, 24% of them singletons. What was sequenced was PBMCs or a T cell subset sorted from them (not recorded which). The receptor set was obtained from an adult woman who had mild COVID-19 (a few samples of this study predate the infection). Cell type and time point are not known. Both conserved end residues are part of each CDR3. The D gene is left open where the match is weak. For some rows the clone size is stated as once, few or many, or as a class when expanded; others skip it.

>many|TRBV6-1|-|TRBJ1-1|12
CASSLQRTEAFF
TGTGCCAGCAGTTTGCAGAGGACTGAAGCTTTCTTT
>few|TRBV5-1|-|TRBJ2-3|13
CASSEGPSDTQYF
TGCGCCAGCAGCGAGGGACCTTCAGATACGCAGTATTTT
>-|TRBV7-8|-|TRBJ2-3|15
CASSLVLGARDTQYF
TGTGCCAGCAGCTTAGTCTTGGGGGCGCGAGATACGCAGTATTTT
>-|TRBV12-3/TRBV12-4|TRBD1|TRBJ2-3|15
CASSFEQGNTDTQYF
TGTGCCAGCAGTTTTGAACAGGGGAACACAGATACGCAGTATTTT
>few|TRBV29-1|-|TRBJ2-5|17
CSVGFRRLSRSGETQYF
TGCAGCGTTGGTTTCCGCCGATTGAGCCGGTCGGGAGAGACCCAGTACTTC
>many|TRBV20-1|TRBD2|TRBJ2-5|13
CSAKAGIQETQYF
TGCAGTGCTAAAGCGGGGATCCAAGAGACCCAGTACTTC
>-|TRBV15|TRBD1|TRBJ2-5|18
CATSRGGYPGQPQETQYF
TGTGCCACCAGCAGAGGAGGGTACCCGGGACAGCCTCAAGAGACCCAGTACTTC
>few|TRBV24-1|TRBD2|TRBJ2-3|19
CATSDLHPSGGKSTDTQYF
TGTGCCACCAGTGATTTGCATCCTAGCGGGGGGAAAAGCACAGATACGCAGTATTTT
>few|TRBV12-3/TRBV12-4|-|TRBJ2-1|13
CASSSDSGIGKFF
TGTGCCAGCAGTTCTGACTCTGGTATCGGGAAGTTCTTC
>-|TRBV5-1|TRBD1|TRBJ2-2|15
CASSYDRVDTGELFF
TGCGCCAGCAGCTACGACAGGGTGGACACCGGGGAGCTGTTTTTT
>many|TRBV24-1|-|TRBJ2-7|13
CATSDVGAYEQYF
TGTGCCACCAGTGATGTCGGCGCCTACGAGCAGTACTTC
>-|TRBV6-5|TRBD2|TRBJ2-7|15
CASSYELAGPYEQYF
TGTGCCAGCAGTTACGAACTAGCGGGGCCCTACGAGCAGTACTTC
>few|TRBV12-3/TRBV12-4|TRBD2|TRBJ2-1|13
CASSPAFTSGQFF
TGTGCCAGCAGTCCCGCCTTTACTAGCGGGCAGTTCTTC
>-|TRBV7-2|-|TRBJ2-1|17
CASSLDGGVARLGEQFF
TGTGCCAGCAGCTTAGACGGGGGCGTAGCTAGATTGGGTGAGCAGTTCTTC
>-|TRBV4-2|-|TRBJ1-2|18
CASSQDRGRGRTNYGYTF
TGTGCCAGCAGCCAAGATCGGGGTAGGGGACGGACTAACTATGGCTACACCTTC
>few|TRBV7-2|-|TRBJ2-4|12
CASSFIESIQYF
TGTGCCAGCAGCTTTATAGAAAGCATTCAGTACTTC
>-|TRBV11-2|TRBD2|TRBJ2-7|15
CASSLVAAGAYEQYF
TGTGCCAGCAGCTTAGTAGCAGCGGGGGCCTACGAGCAGTACTTC
>-|TRBV10-3|TRBD1|TRBJ1-2|14
CAISSTTGDYGYTF
TGTGCCATCAGTTCGACCACAGGGGACTATGGCTACACCTTC
>many|TRBV9|-|TRBJ2-7|15
CASSVGTLDGYEQYF
TGTGCCAGCAGCGTAGGGACCCTCGACGGCTACGAGCAGTACTTC
>few|TRBV12-3/TRBV12-4|TRBD1|TRBJ2-7|13
CASRDRSSYEQYF
TGTGCCAGTCGGGACAGGAGCTCCTACGAGCAGTACTTC
>-|TRBV30|-|TRBJ1-1|12
CAWSSGRPEAFF
TGTGCCTGGAGTTCCGGTAGACCGGAAGCTTTCTTT
>-|TRBV28|-|TRBJ1-1|14
CASTRVGTYTEAFF
TGTGCCAGCACTCGCGTCGGCACCTACACTGAAGCTTTCTTT
>-|TRBV7-9|-|TRBJ1-1|19
CASSLLGAGVLLGETEAFF
TGTGCCAGCAGCCTCCTCGGTGCAGGGGTCCTGCTTGGGGAAACTGAAGCTTTCTTT
>-|TRBV10-3|-|TRBJ2-1|14
CAIRSDESGNEQFF
TGTGCCATCAGGAGCGACGAATCGGGGAATGAGCAGTTCTTC
>many|TRBV5-1|-|TRBJ2-1|16
CASSLVAGTRDNEQFF
TGCGCCAGCAGCTTGGTGGCGGGGACCAGGGACAATGAGCAGTTCTTC
>-|TRBV6-6|-|TRBJ1-5|16
CASSSPSGASNQPQHF
TGTGCCAGCAGTTCTCCGTCAGGGGCTAGCAATCAGCCCCAGCATTTT
>-|TRBV20-1|-|TRBJ1-2|13
CSATLEGPYGYTF
TGCAGTGCTACCCTAGAGGGCCCGTACGGCTACACCTTC
>-|TRBV20-1|-|TRBJ1-1|11
CSASLRVEAFF
TGCAGTGCTAGCCTCCGAGTGGAAGCTTTCTTT
>-|TRBV6-7|-|TRBJ2-3|16
CASIKDLHTFLGTQYF
TGTGCCAGCATTAAAGACCTTCACACCTTTCTTGGTACGCAGTATTTT
>-|TRBV7-9|TRBD2|TRBJ2-2|14
CASSTSGSSGELFF
TGTGCCAGCAGCACTAGCGGGAGCAGCGGGGAGCTGTTTTTT
>-|TRBV7-9|-|TRBJ2-1|14
CASSLERQPNEQFF
TGTGCCAGCAGCTTAGAGCGTCAACCCAATGAGCAGTTCTTC
>-|TRBV5-4|-|TRBJ2-1|17
CASSPDQTKSSYNEQFF
TGTGCCAGCAGCCCGGACCAGACAAAGAGCTCCTACAATGAGCAGTTCTTC
>few|TRBV18|-|TRBJ2-1|14
CASSPPNEGVHQFF
TGTGCCAGCTCACCACCGAATGAGGGGGTTCACCAGTTCTTC